This entry lists 18 T cell receptor beta chains sequenced from one sample in a study of human T cells and chemical hapten exposure. TCRdb re-analysed the RACE reads in MiXCR, keeping a single row per CDR3 protein. The sample holds about 74,000 distinct CDR3 sequences, around 30% seen once. Time point: patch test 1, 2 weeks after DPC sensitization. Treatment meaning: therapeutic diphenylcyclopropenone sensitization with weekly scalp DPC. Sequences were derived from whole blood, sampled in connection with sensitization to the hapten diphenylcyclopropenone (DPC). Every receptor here comes from a man between 35 and 55 years old with alopecia areata. Some clones in this sample may be carry-over from other donors' samples.

This clonotype was seen a handful of times. The chain couples TRBV6-1 to TRBJ1-6; 7 bases agree with TRBD1. V trimming: 3 bases; J trimming: 8 bases; junction bases outside the gene matches: 7. The germline gives CDR1 MNHNS, CDR2 SASEGT. The CDR3 is 15 amino acids. Here the CDR3 reads CASSDSTGFDSPLHF. The DNA of the CDR3 is TGTGCCAGCAGTGACTCGACAGGGTTCGATTCACCCCTCCACTTT.

The rearrangement uses TRBV12-3 or TRBV12-4 and TRBJ2-1; maybe TRBD2 (6 bases). This CDR3 comprises 15 residues. V dropped 4 bases and J dropped 1 base, with 11 bases sitting between them. DNA of the CDR3: TGTGCCAGCAGTTCGGCCGGGACTTCCTACAATGAGCAGTTCTTC. Translated, it gives CASSSAGTSYNEQFF.

The CDR3 is CASSAKTGSSYEQYF. CDR3 bases: TGTGCCAGCAGCGCTAAGACAGGGAGCTCCTACGAGCAGTACTTC. This sequence joins TRBV12-3 or TRBV12-4 and TRBJ2-7; 7 bases fit TRBD1. CDR3 length: 15 amino acids. The V gene end was trimmed by 6 bases and the J gene end by 0 bases; junction bases not matched to a gene: 8.

V and J are TRBV20-1 and TRBJ2-3; D uncertain. V was clipped by 5 bases and J by 0 bases, with 3 bases between them. Per germline, CDR1 DFQATT and CDR2 SNEGSKA (reference sequence). This CDR3 comprises 11 residues. The CDR3 here is CSAGSTDTQYF. For the CDR3, the DNA is TGCAGTGCTGGCAGCACAGATACGCAGTATTTT.

The rearrangement links TRBV12-3 or TRBV12-4 to TRBJ2-7; tentatively, D is TRBD1 or TRBD2 (5 bases each). There are 13 residues in the CDR3. Trimming cost V 5 bases and J 7 bases, with 15 bases left between them. The CDR3 DNA is TGTGCCAGCAGTCCCGGGACGTATTTAGAGCAGTACTTC. Translated: CASSPGTYLEQYF.

There are a few counts of this clonotype. The chain joins TRBV28 to TRBJ2-7; D possibly corresponds to TRBD1 (6 bases). Trimming cost V 5 bases and J 1 base, with 15 bases left between them. Germline V gene data show CDR1 as MDHEN and CDR2 as SYDVKM. The CDR3 length is 15 residues. The CDR3 is CASSPQGSYSYEQYF. The CDR3 nucleotides are TGTGCCAGCAGTCCTCAGGGGTCGTATTCCTACGAGCAGTACTTC.

This chain joins TRBV20-1 and TRBJ2-5; tentative D call: TRBD1 (6 bases). Germline V gene data show CDR1 as DFQATT and CDR2 as SNEGSKA (reference sequence). V was pared by 6 bases and J by 3 bases, with 20 bases between. The CDR3 covers 15 residues. The CDR3, as DNA: TGCAGTGCGCCTTTGATGACAGGAGCAAAAGAGACCCAGTACTTC. It codes for CSAPLMTGAKETQYF.

The chain combines TRBV19 with TRBJ2-1; the D gene is possibly TRBD1 (5 bases). The CDR3 has 14 amino acids. Germline V gives CDR1 LNHDA, CDR2 SQIVND (reference sequence). V was clipped by 4 bases and J by 3 bases, with 10 bases between them. In DNA form, the CDR3 reads TGTGCCAGTAGTAGTGGGGCTCTCTACAATGAGCAGTTCTTC. Its translation is CASSSGALYNEQFF.

This clonotype was observed a few times. The rearrangement joins TRBV2 to TRBJ2-7; the D gene is possibly TRBD1 (5 bases). The CDR3 has 11 residues. The V and J ends lost 4 bases and 13 bases respectively, with 14 bases between them. Germline loops: CDR1 SNHLY, CDR2 FYNNEI. CDR3 nucleotide sequence: TGTGCCAGCAGTGCTGGGTCAGGGCAATACTTC. Protein: CASSAGSGQYF.

Points on this clonotype: At one of its ends the junction is not consistent with the germline gene, which may arise from a read error. The chain combines TRBV7-2 with TRBJ1-5; D is perhaps TRBD1 (6 bases). Germline V CDR1 and CDR2: SGHTA, FQGNSA. The CDR3 is 13 residues long. Written as DNA, the CDR3 is TGTGCCAGCGGCTTAGCAGGGGAACAGCCCCAGCATTTT. Translation gives CASGLAGEQPQHF.

The V call is TRBV12-3 or TRBV12-4, the J call TRBJ1-1, with TRBD1 matching over 7 bases. V was clipped by 5 bases and J by 1 base; unmatched bases: 7. This CDR3 is built from 15 residues. The CDR3 DNA sequence: TGTGCCAGCAGTCCATTGGACAGGACGAACACTGAAGCTTTCTTT. Its translation is CASSPLDRTNTEAFF.

This chain uses TRBV27 with TRBJ1-2; 9 bases line up with TRBD1. CDR1 MNHEY and CDR2 SMNVEV come from the germline V gene (reference sequence). The CDR3 loop spans 15 amino acids. Trimming cost V 3 bases and J 6 bases; bases outside gene matches: 8. The DNA of the CDR3 is TGTGCCAGCAGTTTCCTAGGACAGGGGAGCCATGGCTACACCTTC. Protein: CASSFLGQGSHGYTF.

This clonotype has just a few counts. This chain uses TRBV7-2 with TRBJ2-1; 7 bases map to TRBD2. With V trimmed by 4 bases and J by 2 bases, 8 bases remained unmatched. Germline V gives CDR1 SGHTA, CDR2 FQGNSA. CDR3 length equals 16 residues. The CDR3 protein is CASSWSPGGTYNEQFF. The CDR3, as DNA: TGTGCCAGCAGCTGGAGTCCGGGAGGTACCTACAATGAGCAGTTCTTC.

The J gene is TRBJ2-3, the V gene TRBV3-1, with TRBD2 matching over 8 bases. The V and J ends lost 0 bases and 3 bases, in that order; junction bases with no gene match: 5. The CDR3 consists of 16 residues. The germline gives CDR1 LGHDT, CDR2 YNNKEL (reference sequence). DNA for the CDR3: TGTGCCAGCAGCCAAGATTTACCGGGAGGGACAGATACGCAGTATTTT. It codes for CASSQDLPGGTDTQYF.

The CDR3 nucleotides are TGTGCCAGCAGGGGTAGGGACAGGGACTTTGAAAAACTGTTTTTT. It translates to CASRGRDRDFEKLFF. The chain joins TRBV27 to TRBJ1-4; 9 bases are shared with TRBD1. The CDR3 has 15 residues. CDR1 and CDR2 (germline): MNHEY, SMNVEV (reference sequence). J gave up 7 bases and V 6 bases, and 9 bases lay outside the gene matches. Complete variable domain (other parts from reference TRBV27 and TRBJ1-4): EAQVTQNPRYLITVTGKKLTVTCSQNMNHEYMSWYRQDPGLGLRQIYYSMNVEVTDKGDVPEGYKVSRKEKRNFPLILESPSPNQTSLYFCASRGRDRDFEKLFFGSGTQLSVL.

J is TRBJ1-1 and V is TRBV3-1; D unresolved. V lost 4 bases, J lost 7 bases, and 13 bases lay in between. The CDR3 spans 13 residues. Germline V lookup: CDR1 LGHDT, CDR2 YNNKEL (reference sequence). The CDR3 here is CASSRNRVHEAFF. The CDR3, as DNA: TGTGCCAGCAGCCGGAATAGGGTACATGAAGCTTTCTTT.

The chain carries TRBV6-2 or TRBV6-3 and TRBJ2-3, with 7 bases lining up with TRBD1. The CDR3 length is 15 residues. In germline, CDR1 is MNHEY, CDR2 SVGEGT. Germline trimming cut 2 bases from V and 4 bases from J; bases unmatched to any gene: 6. The CDR3 loop is CASSYGFQGADTQYF. The DNA for the CDR3 is TGTGCCAGCAGTTACGGGTTTCAGGGGGCAGATACGCAGTATTTT.

The J gene is TRBJ2-3, the V gene TRBV7-2; D unclear. Trimming removed 5 bases at V and 4 bases at J, with 10 bases between. The CDR3 covers 13 residues. From germline, CDR1 is SGHTA and CDR2 FQGNSA. DNA of the CDR3: TGTGCCAGCAGCACGGGCCTCGCAGATACGCAGTATTTT. Protein: CASSTGLADTQYF.